This T cell receptor beta chain was found in a study of T cell repertoires in aging, cancer and after chemotherapy. A mixed TRB-A/B primer pool amplified rearranged TRB by multiplex touch-down PCR. TCRdb itself ran the multiplex PCR reads through MiXCR, one entry per CDR3 protein. The sample lists 7,000 to 9,000 distinct CDR3 sequences, about two fifths occurring once. V gave up 8 bases and J gave up 0 bases, with 11 bases separating them. The CDR3 is made up of 13 amino acids. CDR1 and CDR2 (germline): MNHEY, SVGAGI. This clonotype was seen a few times. The template was genomic DNA from peripheral blood, not RNA.

The source material was blood. V usage is TRBV6-5 and J usage is TRBJ2-7; D possibly corresponds to TRBD1 (5 bases). This sequence originates from a human donor with a solid tumor. The CDR3 DNA reads TGTGCCAGCGGTACAGGTATCTCCTACGAGCAGTACTTC. This codes for CASGTGISYEQYF.